This T cell receptor (beta chain) was recorded in a study of CD8 T cells in Susac syndrome. The RNA, about 0.45 to 1 ug, was put through reverse transcription using random hexamers. TCRdb analysed the immunoSEQ multiplex PCR reads with MiXCR anew, one entry per CDR3 protein. The data show 150,000 to 200,000 distinct CDR3 sequences, 91% seen once. The CDR3 is made up of 15 amino acids. Trimming removed 4 bases at V and 1 base at J, with 14 bases between. The V gene's germline CDR1 is SGDLS and CDR2 YYNGEE. The chain recombines TRBV9 with TRBJ2-5; D may correspond to TRBD1 or TRBD2 (5 bases each). The source material was CD4+ T cells from PBMCs. The sequence was obtained from a human donor with Susac syndrome. The CDR3 bases are TGTGCCAGCAGCCGGGGCTTAAGCGGCCAAGAGACCCAGTACTTC. Translating gives CASSRGLSGQETQYF. Full variable domain (outside the CDR3, taken from reference TRBV9 and TRBJ2-5): DSGVTQTPKHLITATGQRVTLRCSPRSGDLSVYWYQQSLDQGLQFLIQYYNGEERAKGNILERFSAQQFPDLHSELNLSSLELGDSALYFCASSRGLSGQETQYFGPGTRLLVL.